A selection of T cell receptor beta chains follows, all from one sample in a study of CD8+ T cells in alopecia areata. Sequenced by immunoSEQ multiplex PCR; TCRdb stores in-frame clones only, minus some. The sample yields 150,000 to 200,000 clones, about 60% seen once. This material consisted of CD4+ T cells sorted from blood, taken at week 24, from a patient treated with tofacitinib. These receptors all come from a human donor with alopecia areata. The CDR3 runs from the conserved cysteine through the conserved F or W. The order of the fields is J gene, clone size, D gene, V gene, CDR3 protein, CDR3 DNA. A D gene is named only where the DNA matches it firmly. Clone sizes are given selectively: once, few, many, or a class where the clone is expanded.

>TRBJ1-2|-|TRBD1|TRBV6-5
CASSVRDRGLQGYTF
TGTGCCAGCAGTGTCCGGGACAGGGGGCTTCAAGGCTACACCTTC
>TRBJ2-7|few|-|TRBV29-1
CSVAVWTVRYEQYF
TGCAGCGTTGCTGTCTGGACTGTCCGCTACGAGCAGTACTTC
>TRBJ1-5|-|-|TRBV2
CASRAGESGQPQHF
TGTGCCAGCAGAGCAGGGGAATCCGGTCAGCCCCAGCATTTT
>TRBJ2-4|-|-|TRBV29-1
CSVAGRAPNIQYF
TGCAGCGTTGCGGGCAGGGCCCCAAACATTCAGTACTTC
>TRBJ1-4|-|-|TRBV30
CAWNGGAMEKLFF
TGTGCCTGGAACGGGGGCGCGATGGAAAAACTGTTTTTT
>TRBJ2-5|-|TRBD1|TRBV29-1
CSVEEPRGSLAETQYF
TGCAGCGTTGAAGAACCCAGGGGGTCTTTGGCAGAGACCCAGTACTTC
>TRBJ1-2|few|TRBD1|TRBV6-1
CARKPGQHSDGYTF
TGTGCCAGGAAACCGGGACAGCACTCTGATGGCTACACCTTC
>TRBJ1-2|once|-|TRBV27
CASSSRRSPANYGYTF
TGTGCCAGCAGTTCACGACGTAGCCCAGCTAACTATGGCTACACCTTC
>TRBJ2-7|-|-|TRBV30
CAWSVLNAYSYEQYF
TGTGCCTGGAGTGTACTCAATGCTTACTCCTACGAGCAGTACTTC
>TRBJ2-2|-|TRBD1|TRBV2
CASKGTAENTGELFF
TGTGCCAGCAAGGGGACAGCCGAGAACACCGGGGAGCTGTTTTTT
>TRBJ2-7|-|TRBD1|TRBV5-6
CASSPGPGGSYEQYF
TGTGCCAGCAGCCCGGGCCCAGGGGGCTCCTACGAGCAGTACTTC
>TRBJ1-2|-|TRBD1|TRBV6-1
CASSEAAGGDGYTF
TGTGCCAGCAGTGAAGCCGCAGGGGGAGATGGCTACACCTTC
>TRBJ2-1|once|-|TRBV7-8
CASSLGTASEQFF
TGTGCCAGCAGCTTAGGGACAGCTAGTGAGCAGTTCTTC
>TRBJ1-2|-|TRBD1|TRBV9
CASSVSRDSSINTF
TGTGCCAGCAGCGTGTCCCGGGACAGTTCGATTAACACCTTC
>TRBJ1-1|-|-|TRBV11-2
CASSLNPGAAFF
TGTGCCAGCAGCTTGAACCCAGGGGCCGCTTTCTTT
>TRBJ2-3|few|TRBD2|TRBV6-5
CASSYSNRGGTDTQYF
TGTGCCAGCAGTTACTCGAACCGGGGGGGCACAGATACGCAGTATTTT
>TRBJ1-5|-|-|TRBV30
CAWSTGNQPQHF
TGTGCCTGGAGTACAGGCAATCAGCCCCAGCATTTT
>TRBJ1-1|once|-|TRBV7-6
CASSLGGTNTEAFF
TGTGCCAGCAGCTTAGGGGGAACGAACACTGAAGCTTTCTTT
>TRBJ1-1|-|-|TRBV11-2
CASSSQGFGTEAFF
TGTGCCAGCAGCTCCCAGGGATTCGGCACTGAAGCTTTCTTT
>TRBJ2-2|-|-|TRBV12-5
CASGFQGLLNTGELFF
TGTGCTAGTGGTTTCCAGGGACTTCTGAACACCGGGGAGCTGTTTTTT
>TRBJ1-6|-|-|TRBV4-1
CASSQEIPLDSPLHF
TGCGCCAGCAGCCAAGAAATACCGTTAGATTCACCCCTCCACTTT
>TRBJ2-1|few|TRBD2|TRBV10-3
CAISENEAGGLKNEQFF
TGTGCCATCAGTGAGAACGAGGCGGGGGGGCTGAAGAATGAGCAGTTCTTC
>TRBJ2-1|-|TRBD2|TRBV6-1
CASSESASGGPLGEQFF
TGTGCCAGCAGTGAATCGGCTAGCGGGGGCCCATTGGGTGAGCAGTTCTTC
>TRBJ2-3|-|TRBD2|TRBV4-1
CASSLDSISSGRTDTQYF
TGCGCCAGCAGCCTCGACTCCATTTCTAGCGGAAGGACAGATACGCAGTATTTT
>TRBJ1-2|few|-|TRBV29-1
CSVEDRHTTYGYTF
TGCAGCGTTGAAGATCGGCATACTACGTATGGCTACACCTTC
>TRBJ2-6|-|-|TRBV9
CASSVGGGANVLTF
TGTGCCAGCAGCGTAGGAGGTGGGGCCAACGTCCTGACTTTC
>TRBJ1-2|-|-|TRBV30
CAWSLRGRDGYTF
TGTGCCTGGAGTTTGAGGGGGAGGGATGGCTACACCTTC
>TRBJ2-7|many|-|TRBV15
CATRPNRFGSYEQYF
TGTGCCACCAGGCCTAACAGGTTTGGGAGCTACGAGCAGTACTTC
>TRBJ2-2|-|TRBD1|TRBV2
CASSEMFRQGNTGELFF
TGTGCCAGCAGTGAAATGTTCCGACAGGGGAACACCGGGGAGCTGTTTTTT
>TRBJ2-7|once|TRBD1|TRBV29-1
CSAGQGAYEQYF
TGCAGCGCCGGACAGGGGGCCTACGAGCAGTACTTC
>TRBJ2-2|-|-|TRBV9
CASRRTGDGGELFF
TGTGCCAGCAGGAGAACGGGGGACGGCGGGGAGCTGTTTTTT
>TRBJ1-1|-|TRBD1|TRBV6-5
CASSPGTGSGEAFF
TGTGCCAGCAGTCCCGGGACAGGGTCCGGTGAAGCTTTCTTT
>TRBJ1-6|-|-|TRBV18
CASSPAGIGGFTPLHF
TGTGCCAGCTCACCGGCAGGTATTGGGGGATTCACGCCCCTCCACTTT
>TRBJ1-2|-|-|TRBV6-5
CASSYTSFGGVGYTF
TGTGCCAGCAGTTACACGAGTTTCGGGGGCGTAGGCTACACCTTC
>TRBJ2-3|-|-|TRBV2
CASSSTGPGQYF
TGTGCCAGCAGTTCTACGGGCCCAGGGCAGTATTTT
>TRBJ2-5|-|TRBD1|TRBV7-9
CASSFADRMETQYF
TGTGCCAGCAGCTTCGCGGACAGGATGGAGACCCAGTACTTC
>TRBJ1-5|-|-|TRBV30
CAWSKTWHQPQHF
TGTGCCTGGAGTAAGACATGGCATCAGCCCCAGCATTTT
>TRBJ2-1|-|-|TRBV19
CASSISGTYNEQFF
TGTGCCAGTAGTATATCCGGGACCTACAATGAGCAGTTCTTC
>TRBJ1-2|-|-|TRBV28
CASSPASRGYTF
TGTGCCAGCAGCCCCGCAAGCCGTGGCTACACCTTC
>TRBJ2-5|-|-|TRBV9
CASTWDIGLLGVETQYF
TGTGCCAGCACCTGGGACATAGGACTACTAGGCGTAGAGACCCAGTACTTC